Ten or more counts support the clone carrying this T cell receptor (beta chain). Looked up from germline, CDR1 is KGHDR and CDR2 is SFDVKD. This CDR3 is built from 18 residues. The V end was cut by 9 bases, the J end by 0 bases, with 23 bases between. These data originate in a study of T cells in Graves' hyperthyroidism and ophthalmopathy. Study details: It was at initial diagnosis, before any treatment, that peripheral blood was collected.

Clinical symptoms, serum thyroxine and TRAb, thyroid ultrasound and orbital computed tomography together formed the diagnostic basis. Template material for amplifying TCR beta CDR3 regions consisted of RNA transcripts. The primer set for the first-round RT-PCR of the TCR CDR3 was HTBI. Each CDR3 protein is one row after TCRdb ran MiXCR on the multiplex PCR reads. The data contain around 280,000 distinct CDR3 sequences, roughly 13% of them seen just once; the ten biggest clones take up roughly 8.2%. V gene TRBV24-1 combines with J gene TRBJ1-5, with D possibly being TRBD1 (6 bases). The sequence was collected from a woman in her thirties or forties with Graves' hyperthyroidism. Source material: blood. CDR3 nucleotides: TGTGCCACCCACGACAGGATCGGCTTGTTCGATAGCAATCAGCCCCAGCATTTT. Translated, it gives CATHDRIGLFDSNQPQHF.